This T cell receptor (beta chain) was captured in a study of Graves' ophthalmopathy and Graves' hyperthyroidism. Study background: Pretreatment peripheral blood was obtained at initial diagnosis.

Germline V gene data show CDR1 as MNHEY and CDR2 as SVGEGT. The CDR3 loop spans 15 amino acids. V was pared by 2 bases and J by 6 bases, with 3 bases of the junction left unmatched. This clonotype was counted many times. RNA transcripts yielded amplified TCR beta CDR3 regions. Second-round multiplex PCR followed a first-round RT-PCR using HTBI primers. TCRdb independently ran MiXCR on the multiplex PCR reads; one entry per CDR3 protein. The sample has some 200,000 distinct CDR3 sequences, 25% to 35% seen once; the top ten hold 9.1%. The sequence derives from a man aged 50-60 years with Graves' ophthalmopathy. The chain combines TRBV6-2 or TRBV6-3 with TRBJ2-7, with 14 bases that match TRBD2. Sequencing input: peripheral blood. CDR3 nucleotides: TGTGCCAGCAGTTACAGACTAGCGGGAGGGAGCGAGCAGTACTTC. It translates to CASSYRLAGGSEQYF.